A single sample is the source of the 17 T cell receptor beta chains below, sequenced in a study of T-cell reconstitution after alpha-beta-depleted transplantation in children. Using unique molecular identifiers, the investigators prepared the TCRbeta library. TCRdb reanalysed the PCR reads using MiXCR and keeps one entry per CDR3 protein. This table holds just under 350,000 distinct CDR3 sequences, roughly 17% found once. The starting material was PBMCs, mostly from graft donor cells, obtained 360 days after TCRalphabeta/CD19-depleted stem cell transplant. These receptors were taken from a male patient aged 2 to 10 who had a stem cell transplant for acute lymphoblastic leukemia, so the T cells may come from the graft donor.

This clonotype was detected only a few times. The chain has TRBV12-3 or TRBV12-4 and TRBJ2-3; maybe TRBD2 (5 bases). V was shortened by 5 bases and J by 3 bases, with 18 bases between the two germline ends. The length of the CDR3 is 16 residues. DNA of the CDR3: TGTGCCAGCAGTCACCCTAGCTCTCCTAGGACAGATACGCAGTATTTT. Translation gives CASSHPSSPRTDTQYF.

The gene calls are TRBV10-1 and TRBJ2-5; TRBD1 is a possible D gene (6 bases). Germline assignment: CDR1 WNHNN and CDR2 SYGVQD (reference sequence). Trimming pared 5 bases from V and 4 bases from J, leaving 11 bases between. The CDR3 totals 13 residues. The CDR3 is CASSWGPRETQYF. As DNA, the CDR3 is TGCGCCAGCAGTTGGGGGCCTCGAGAGACCCAGTACTTC.

This clonotype was observed many times. The chain uses TRBV6-2 or TRBV6-3 and TRBJ2-1, with D uncertain. The germline CDR1 and CDR2 sequences are MNHEY and SVGEGT. Trimming left V 7 bases short and J 0 bases short, with 13 bases between. CDR3 length equals 15 residues. The CDR3 coding sequence is TGTGCCAGCAAGCCCCTGGCCCGCTCCTACAATGAGCAGTTCTTC. Translation: CASKPLARSYNEQFF.

The gene calls are TRBV29-1 and TRBJ2-5, with D perhaps being TRBD1 or TRBD2 (5 bases each). The CDR3 covers 12 residues. Trimming cost V 6 bases and J 8 bases, with 16 bases left between them. The germline V gene encodes CDR1 SQVTM and CDR2 ANQGSEA. This CDR3 is CSVAEGRGTQYF. The CDR3 DNA reads as TGCAGCGTGGCCGAGGGACGGGGCACCCAGTACTTC.

The V and J genes are TRBV11-2 and TRBJ2-5, with 10 bases fitting TRBD1. The CDR3 is 14 amino acids. In germline, CDR1 is SGHAT, CDR2 FQNNGV. V was pared by 6 bases and J by 2 bases, with 3 bases of the junction left unmatched. The CDR3 DNA reads TGTGCCAGCAGGGGGACAGGGGCGCAAGAGACCCAGTACTTC. Protein: CASRGTGAQETQYF.

V usage is TRBV12-3 or TRBV12-4 and J usage is TRBJ1-2; D is ambiguous. V gave up 1 base and J gave up 7 bases, with 10 bases separating them. The CDR3 has 13 amino acids. DNA for the CDR3: TGTGCCAGCAGTTTAGGTTCCCAGGCTGGCTACACCTTC. Protein sequence: CASSLGSQAGYTF.

This clonotype was counted many times. The chain couples TRBV30 to TRBJ1-6; D possibly corresponds to TRBD1 (5 bases). CDR3 length equals 16 residues. Germline V gene data show CDR1 as GTSNPN and CDR2 as SVGIG (reference sequence). V lost 3 bases to trimming and J lost 5 bases, with 17 bases between them. The CDR3 DNA is TGTGCCTGGAGGGAACCTGAGCAACAGGATAATTCACCCCTCCACTTT. The encoded protein is CAWREPEQQDNSPLHF. The entire variable domain, with the rest obtained from reference TRBV30 and TRBJ1-6, is as follows: SQTIHQWPATLVQPVGSPLSLECTVEGTSNPNLYWYRQAAGRGLQLLFYSVGIGQISSEVPQNLSASRPQDRQFILSSKKLLLSDSGFYLCAWREPEQQDNSPLHFGNGTRLTVT.

This clonotype was observed at least ten times. V is TRBV25-1 and J is TRBJ2-7; the match to TRBD2 covers 8 bases. CDR1 is MGHDK, CDR2 SYGVNS, per germline. This CDR3 comprises 15 residues. With V trimmed by 3 bases and J by 0 bases, 4 bases remained unmatched. The CDR3, as DNA: TGTGCCAGCAGTGAGTCAGGACTAGCCTCCTACGAGCAGTACTTC. Translation: CASSESGLASYEQYF.

This clonotype was counted a few times. The chain employs TRBV20-1 and TRBJ1-4; D is ambiguous. This CDR3 is 13 amino acids long. Germline lookup yields CDR1 DFQATT and CDR2 SNEGSKA (reference sequence). The CDR3 reads CSPDPLLQEKLFF. The CDR3 nucleotides are TGCAGCCCTGACCCCTTATTACAGGAAAAACTGTTTTTT.

V usage is TRBV4-1 and J usage is TRBJ1-4; no clear D gene. Trimming pared 0 bases from V and 6 bases from J, leaving 11 bases between. The CDR3 contains 15 residues. Germline CDR1 reads MGHRA; CDR2 reads YSYEKL. The CDR3 DNA sequence: TGCGCCAGCAGCCAAGATCCCGACAATTATGAAAAACTGTTTTTT. It translates to CASSQDPDNYEKLFF.

This clonotype was observed a handful of times. The CDR3 sequence is CASSLGGRAADTQYF. The CDR3 bases are TGTGCCAGCAGTTTAGGGGGGAGGGCGGCCGATACGCAGTATTTT. The chain employs TRBV28 and TRBJ2-3; TRBD2 matches 7 bases. After removal of 2 bases from V and 6 bases from J, the junction contained 8 bases not matched to a gene. Germline lookup yields CDR1 MDHEN and CDR2 SYDVKM. This CDR3 is 15 amino acids long.

This clonotype was counted a few times. The chain recombines TRBV12-3 or TRBV12-4 with TRBJ1-2; TRBD1 matches at 9 bases. Trimming took 5 bases from V and 14 from J; bases not matched to a gene: 9. This CDR3 is built from 12 residues. CDR3 bases: TGTGCCAGCAGTCCCGGACAGGGGACGGGAACCTTC. The encoded protein is CASSPGQGTGTF.

V and J are TRBV7-8 and TRBJ1-1, with D tentatively TRBD1 (5 bases). V lost 3 bases and J lost 2, with 13 bases in between. The CDR3 is 15 amino acids. The germline gives CDR1 SGHVS, CDR2 FQNEAQ. The CDR3 coding sequence is TGTGCCAGCAGCTTCTCACCAGGGCTTAACACTGAAGCTTTCTTT. It encodes CASSFSPGLNTEAFF.

This clonotype was observed a handful of times. This rearrangement joins TRBV4-2 to TRBJ2-1; 8 bases align to TRBD1. The CDR3 is 16 residues long. Germline lookup yields CDR1 LGHNA and CDR2 YNFKEQ. With V trimmed by 8 bases and J by 4 bases, 13 bases remained unmatched. The CDR3 is CASSSSRGPQYNEQFF. The CDR3 bases are TGTGCCAGCTCTAGTAGCAGGGGGCCCCAATACAATGAGCAGTTCTTC.

The gene calls are TRBV13 and TRBJ2-7, with 7 bases aligning to TRBD2. Losses at the gene ends were 7 bases for V and 4 bases for J; bases not matched to a gene: 10. CDR1 and CDR2 (germline): PRHDT, FYEKMQ (reference sequence). The length of the CDR3 is 14 residues. The CDR3 nucleotides are TGTGCCAGCATCTTTTGGTCCGGGGGGTACGAGCAGTACTTC. This gives the protein CASIFWSGGYEQYF.

This chain joins TRBV12-3 or TRBV12-4 and TRBJ2-1, with 15 bases identical to TRBD2. Trimming cost V 4 bases and J 3 bases; bases outside gene matches: 4. This CDR3 has 17 residues. Here the CDR3 reads CASSSGLAGGHYNEQFF. CDR3 nucleotides: TGTGCCAGCAGTTCCGGACTAGCGGGAGGGCACTACAATGAGCAGTTCTTC.

This clonotype was observed a few times. The J gene is TRBJ2-1, the V gene TRBV5-1, with TRBD2 matching 9 bases. Germline lookup yields CDR1 SGHRS and CDR2 YFSETQ. V was pared by 1 base and J by 4 bases, with 6 bases of the junction left unmatched. The CDR3 loop spans 16 amino acids. CDR3 DNA: TGCGCCAGCAGCTTGCCGGGGCTAGCGGGATACAATGAGCAGTTCTTC. Translated, it gives CASSLPGLAGYNEQFF.